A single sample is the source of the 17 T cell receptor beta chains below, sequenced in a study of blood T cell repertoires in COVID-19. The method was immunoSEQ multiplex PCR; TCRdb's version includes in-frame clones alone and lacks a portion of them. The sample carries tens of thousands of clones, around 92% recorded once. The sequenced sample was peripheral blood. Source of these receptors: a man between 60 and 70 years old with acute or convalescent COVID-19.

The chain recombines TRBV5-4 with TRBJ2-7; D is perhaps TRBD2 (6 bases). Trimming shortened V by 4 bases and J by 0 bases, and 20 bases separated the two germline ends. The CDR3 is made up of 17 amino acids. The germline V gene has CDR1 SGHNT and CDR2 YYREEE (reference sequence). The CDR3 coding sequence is TGTGCCAGCAGCCCCGAGGGAGCGGGCCCTCGCTCCTACGAGCAGTACTTC. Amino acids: CASSPEGAGPRSYEQYF.

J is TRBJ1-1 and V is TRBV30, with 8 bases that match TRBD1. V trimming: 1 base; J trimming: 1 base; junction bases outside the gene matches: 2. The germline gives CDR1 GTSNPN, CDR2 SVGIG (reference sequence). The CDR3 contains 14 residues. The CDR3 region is CAWSAGQANTEAFF. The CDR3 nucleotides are TGTGCCTGGAGTGCGGGACAGGCGAACACTGAAGCTTTCTTT.

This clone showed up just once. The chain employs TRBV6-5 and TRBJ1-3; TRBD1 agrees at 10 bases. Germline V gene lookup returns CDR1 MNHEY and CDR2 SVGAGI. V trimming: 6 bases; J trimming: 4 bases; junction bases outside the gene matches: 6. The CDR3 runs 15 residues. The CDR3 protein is CASSRQGAWGNTIYF. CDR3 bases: TGTGCCAGCAGCCGACAGGGGGCGTGGGGAAACACCATATATTTT.

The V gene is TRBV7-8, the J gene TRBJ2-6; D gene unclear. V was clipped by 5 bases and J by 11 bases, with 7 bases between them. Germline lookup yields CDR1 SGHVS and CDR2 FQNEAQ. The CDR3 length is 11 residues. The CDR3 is CASSASDVLTF. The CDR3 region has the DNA TGTGCCAGCAGCGCATCGGACGTCCTGACTTTC.

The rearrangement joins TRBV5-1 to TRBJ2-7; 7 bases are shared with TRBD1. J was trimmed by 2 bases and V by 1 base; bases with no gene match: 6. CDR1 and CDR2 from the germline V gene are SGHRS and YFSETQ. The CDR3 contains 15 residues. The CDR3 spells CASSLRPGGAYEQYF. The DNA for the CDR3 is TGCGCCAGCAGCTTGAGACCAGGGGGTGCCTACGAGCAGTACTTC.

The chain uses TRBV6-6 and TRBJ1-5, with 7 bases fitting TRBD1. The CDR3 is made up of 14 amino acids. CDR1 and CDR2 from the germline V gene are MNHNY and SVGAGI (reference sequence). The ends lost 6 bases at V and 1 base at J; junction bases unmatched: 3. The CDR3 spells CASRTGMSNQPQHF. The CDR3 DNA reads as TGTGCCAGCAGGACAGGGATGAGCAATCAGCCCCAGCATTTT.

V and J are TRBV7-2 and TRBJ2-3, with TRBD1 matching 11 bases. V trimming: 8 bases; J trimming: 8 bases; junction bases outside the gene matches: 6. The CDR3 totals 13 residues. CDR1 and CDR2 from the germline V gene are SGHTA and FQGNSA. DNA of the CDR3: TGTGCCAGCGGGGACAGGGGGTTTGGTACGCAGTATTTT. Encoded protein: CASGDRGFGTQYF.

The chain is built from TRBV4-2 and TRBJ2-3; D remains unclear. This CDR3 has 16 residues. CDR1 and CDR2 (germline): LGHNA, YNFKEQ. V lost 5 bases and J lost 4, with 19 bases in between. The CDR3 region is CASSAPLPPHPDTQYF. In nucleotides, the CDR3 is TGTGCCAGCAGCGCGCCTCTGCCACCTCACCCAGATACGCAGTATTTT.

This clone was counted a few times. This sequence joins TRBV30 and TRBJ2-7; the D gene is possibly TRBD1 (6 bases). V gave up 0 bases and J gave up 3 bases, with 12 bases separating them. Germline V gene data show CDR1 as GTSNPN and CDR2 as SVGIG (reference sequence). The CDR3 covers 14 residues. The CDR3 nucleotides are TGTGCCTGGAGTGTCCGGCAGGGGATCTACGAGCAGTACTTC. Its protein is CAWSVRQGIYEQYF.

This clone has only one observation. CDR3 in DNA: TGTGCCAGCAGCCGTACGGGGGGAGACTATGGCTACACCTTC. Its protein is CASSRTGGDYGYTF. The chain links TRBV7-2 to TRBJ1-2; possible D gene TRBD1, 5 bases. V lost 5 bases, J lost 3 bases, and 13 bases lay in between. This CDR3 contains 14 residues. Germline V lookup: CDR1 SGHTA, CDR2 FQGNSA.

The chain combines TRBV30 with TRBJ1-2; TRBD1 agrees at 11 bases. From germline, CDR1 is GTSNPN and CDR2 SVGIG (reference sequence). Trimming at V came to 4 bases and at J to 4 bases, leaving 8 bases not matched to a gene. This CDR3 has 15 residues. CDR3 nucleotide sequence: TGTGCCTGGAACCCGGACAGGGGGCTTGGCTATGGCTACACCTTC. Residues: CAWNPDRGLGYGYTF.

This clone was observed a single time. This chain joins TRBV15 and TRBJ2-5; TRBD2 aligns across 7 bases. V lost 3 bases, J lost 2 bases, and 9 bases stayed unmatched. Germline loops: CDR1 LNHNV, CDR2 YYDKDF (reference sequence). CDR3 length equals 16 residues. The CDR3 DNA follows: TGTGCCACCAGCAGGGGGGGGGAAGGATATCAAGAGACCCAGTACTTC. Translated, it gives CATSRGGEGYQETQYF.

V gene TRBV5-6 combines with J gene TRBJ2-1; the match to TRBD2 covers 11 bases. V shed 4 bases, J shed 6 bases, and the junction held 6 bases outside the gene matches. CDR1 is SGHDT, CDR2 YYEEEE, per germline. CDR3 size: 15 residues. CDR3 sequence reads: CASSALAGGANEQFF. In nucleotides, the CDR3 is TGTGCCAGCAGCGCTCTAGCGGGGGGTGCCAATGAGCAGTTCTTC.

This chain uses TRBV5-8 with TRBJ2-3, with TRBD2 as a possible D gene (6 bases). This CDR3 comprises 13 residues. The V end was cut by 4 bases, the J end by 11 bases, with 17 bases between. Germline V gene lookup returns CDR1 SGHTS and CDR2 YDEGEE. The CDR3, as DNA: TGTGCCAGCAGCCCCTCTCGGGCCGGGAGGCAGTATTTT. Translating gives CASSPSRAGRQYF.

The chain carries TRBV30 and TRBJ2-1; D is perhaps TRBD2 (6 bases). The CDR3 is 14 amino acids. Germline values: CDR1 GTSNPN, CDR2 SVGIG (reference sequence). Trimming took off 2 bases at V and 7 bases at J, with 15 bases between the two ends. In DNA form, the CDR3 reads TGTGCCTGGAGTATGACTAGTACTACGAATGAGCAGTTCTTC. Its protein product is CAWSMTSTTNEQFF.

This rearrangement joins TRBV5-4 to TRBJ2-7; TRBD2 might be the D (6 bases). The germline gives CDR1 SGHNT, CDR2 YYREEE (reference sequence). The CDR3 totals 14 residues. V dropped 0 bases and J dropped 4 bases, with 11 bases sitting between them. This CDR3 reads CASSLGGLLYEQYF. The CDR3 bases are TGTGCCAGCAGCTTGGGGGGACTTCTATACGAGCAGTACTTC.

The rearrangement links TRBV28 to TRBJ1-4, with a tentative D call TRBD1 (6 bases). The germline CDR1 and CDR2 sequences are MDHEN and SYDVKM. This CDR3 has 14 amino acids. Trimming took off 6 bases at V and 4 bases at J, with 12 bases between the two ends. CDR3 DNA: TGTGCCAGCAGGCCCTGGACAGATAATGAAAAACTGTTTTTT. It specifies CASRPWTDNEKLFF.